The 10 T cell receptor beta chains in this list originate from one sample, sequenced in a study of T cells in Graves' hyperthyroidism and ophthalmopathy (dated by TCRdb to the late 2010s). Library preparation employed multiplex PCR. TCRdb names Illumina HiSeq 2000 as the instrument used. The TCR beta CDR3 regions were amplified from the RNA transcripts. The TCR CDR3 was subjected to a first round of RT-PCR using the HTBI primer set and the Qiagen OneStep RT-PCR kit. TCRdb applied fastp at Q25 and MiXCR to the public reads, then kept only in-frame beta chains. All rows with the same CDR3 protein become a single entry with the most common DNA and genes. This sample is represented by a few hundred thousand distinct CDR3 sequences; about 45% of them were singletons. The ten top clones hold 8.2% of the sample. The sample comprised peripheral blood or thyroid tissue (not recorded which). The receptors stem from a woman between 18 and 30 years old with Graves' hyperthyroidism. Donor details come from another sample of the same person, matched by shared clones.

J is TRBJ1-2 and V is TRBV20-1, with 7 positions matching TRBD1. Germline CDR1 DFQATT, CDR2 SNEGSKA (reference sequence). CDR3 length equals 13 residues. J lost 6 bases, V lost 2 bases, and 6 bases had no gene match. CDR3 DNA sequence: TGCAGTGCTAGAAACAGGGGAGGCCATGGCTACACCTTC. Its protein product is CSARNRGGHGYTF.

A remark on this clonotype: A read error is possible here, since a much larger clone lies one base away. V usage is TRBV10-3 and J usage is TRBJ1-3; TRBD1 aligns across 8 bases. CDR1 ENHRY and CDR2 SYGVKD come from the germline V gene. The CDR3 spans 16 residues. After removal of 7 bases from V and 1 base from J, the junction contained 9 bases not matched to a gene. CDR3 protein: CAIKIGQGRSGNTIYF. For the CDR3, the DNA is TGTGCCATCAAGATCGGACAGGGCAGGTCTGGAAACACCATATATTTT.

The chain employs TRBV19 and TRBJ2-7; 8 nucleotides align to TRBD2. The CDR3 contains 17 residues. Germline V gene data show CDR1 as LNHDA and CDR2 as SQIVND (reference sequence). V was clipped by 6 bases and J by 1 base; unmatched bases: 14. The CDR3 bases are TGTGCCAGTAGGGAAATCTCGGGAGGGCGGACTTCCTACGAGCAGTACTTC. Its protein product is CASREISGGRTSYEQYF. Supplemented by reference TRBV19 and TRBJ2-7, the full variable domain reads DGGITQSPKYLFRKEGQNVTLSCEQNLNHDAMYWYRQDPGQGLRLIYYSQIVNDFQKGDIAEGYSVSREKKESFPLTVTSAQKNPTAFYLCASREISGGRTSYEQYFGPGTRLTVT.

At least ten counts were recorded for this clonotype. The CDR3 sequence is CASSVSDGNYGYTF. DNA of the CDR3: TGTGCCAGCAGCGTCTCGGACGGTAACTATGGCTACACCTTC. The rearrangement links TRBV7-9 to TRBJ1-2, with D unresolved. With 5 bases removed from V and 1 base from J, the gap between germline ends came to 11 bases. Germline V gene lookup returns CDR1 SEHNR and CDR2 FQNEAQ (reference sequence). This CDR3 region has 14 residues.

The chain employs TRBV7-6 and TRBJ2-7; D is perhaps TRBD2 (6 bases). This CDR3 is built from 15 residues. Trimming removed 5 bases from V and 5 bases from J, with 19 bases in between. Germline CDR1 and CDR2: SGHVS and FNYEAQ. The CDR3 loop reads CASSERDGTGDEQYF. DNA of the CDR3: TGTGCCAGCAGCGAACGAGACGGGACTGGGGACGAGCAGTACTTC.

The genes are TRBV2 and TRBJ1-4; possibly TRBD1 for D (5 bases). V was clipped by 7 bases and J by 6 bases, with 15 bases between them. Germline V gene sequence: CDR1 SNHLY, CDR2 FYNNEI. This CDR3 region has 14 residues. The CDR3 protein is CASKPQVGDEKLFF. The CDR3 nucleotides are TGTGCCAGCAAGCCCCAAGTAGGGGATGAAAAACTGTTTTTT.

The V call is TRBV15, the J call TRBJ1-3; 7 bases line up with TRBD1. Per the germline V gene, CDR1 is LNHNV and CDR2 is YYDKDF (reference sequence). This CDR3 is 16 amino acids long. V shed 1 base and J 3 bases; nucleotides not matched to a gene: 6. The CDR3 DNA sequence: TGTGCCACCAGCAGAGGCAGGGGGACACTTGGAAACACCATATATTTT. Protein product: CATSRGRGTLGNTIYF.

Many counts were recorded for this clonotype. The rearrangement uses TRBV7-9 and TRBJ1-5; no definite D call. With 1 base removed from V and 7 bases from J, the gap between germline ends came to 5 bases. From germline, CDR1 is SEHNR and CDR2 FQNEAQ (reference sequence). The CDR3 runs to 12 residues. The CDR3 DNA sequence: TGTGCCAGCAGCTTAGGGGCCCAGCCCCAGCATTTT. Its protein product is CASSLGAQPQHF.

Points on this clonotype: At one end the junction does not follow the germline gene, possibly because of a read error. CDR3 in DNA: TGTGCCAGCAGTGAGGAAGGGGGCGCCTTGGACTTC. This gives the protein CASSEEGGALDF. This chain joins TRBV2 and TRBJ2-5; 7 bases agree with TRBD1. The CDR3 contains 12 residues. CDR1 and CDR2 from the germline V gene are SNHLY and FYNNEI.

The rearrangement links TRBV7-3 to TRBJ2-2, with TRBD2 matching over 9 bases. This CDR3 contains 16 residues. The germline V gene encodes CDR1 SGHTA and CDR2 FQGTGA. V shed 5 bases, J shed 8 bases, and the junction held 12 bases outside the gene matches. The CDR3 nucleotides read TGTGCCAGCAGCCAAGGGGGAGTAGCGGGAGTAGGGGAGCTGTTTTTT. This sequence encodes CASSQGGVAGVGELFF.